This T cell receptor beta chain was obtained from a study of T-cell memory formation after mild COVID-19. One entry per CDR3 protein, called by TCRdb with MiXCR from the 5' RACE reads. Here the sample spans 100,000 or so distinct CDR3 sequences, around 10% being singletons. This CDR3 has 18 amino acids. With 4 bases clipped from V and 4 bases from J, the junction kept 10 bases outside the gene matches. Germline V CDR1 and CDR2: MGHRA, YSYEKL. The sequenced material came from PBMCs or a T cell subset sorted from them (not recorded which). This sequence was found in a man younger than 35 who had mild COVID-19 (a few samples of this study predate the infection). Cell type and time point are not known. The chain couples TRBV4-1 to TRBJ2-1, with TRBD2 matching over 13 bases. The CDR3 loop reads CASSRTSGGERLYNEQFF. DNA of the CDR3: TGCGCCAGCAGCCGTACTAGCGGGGGGGAAAGGCTTTACAATGAGCAGTTCTTC.